This T cell receptor beta chain was retrieved from a study of Graves' ophthalmopathy and Graves' hyperthyroidism. RNA transcripts were the template, and TCR beta CDR3 regions were amplified from them. First-round RT-PCR employed HTBI primers, with a second-round multiplex PCR after it. TCRdb ran MiXCR on the multiplex PCR reads and lists one entry per CDR3 protein. The table shows 200,000 to 250,000 distinct CDR3 sequences, with roughly 21% occurring only once. A note on this clonotype: This may arise from a read error, as a much more abundant clone is one base away.

Disease in donors with ophthalmopathy had moderate-to-severe activity, CAS ≥3, NOSPECS ≥4 and under 3 months' duration. The study excluded patients with other autoimmune diseases, uncontrolled infections, pregnancy or lactation. This CDR3 is 17 amino acids long. CDR1 MNHEY and CDR2 SMNVEV come from the germline V gene (reference sequence). The chain couples TRBV27 to TRBJ1-5; D gene ambiguous. The TCR sequence derives from a woman aged 45-60 years with Graves' ophthalmopathy. Sequencing was performed on peripheral blood. The CDR3 region is CAGSLSGTWDSNQPQHF. The CDR3 DNA follows: TGTGCCGGCAGTTTATCGGGTACATGGGATAGCAATCAGCCCCAGCATTTT.